Shown below are 32 T cell receptor beta chains from a single sample sequenced in a study of blood T cells in healthy people across ages. Through a sample-barcoded 5' primer and a J-beta primer mix, a second PCR was run for roughly 6 to 11 cycles. Using its own MiXCR run on the 5' RACE reads, TCRdb lists one record per CDR3 protein. The sample shows 780,000 or so distinct CDR3 sequences, about 55% of them seen only once. Sequencing used blood. These receptors were obtained from a man older than 75 in good health.

With regard to this clonotype: The junction shows a germline mismatch at one end, possibly a read error. The chain uses TRBV7-8 and TRBJ2-1; TRBD2 matches at 14 bases. Germline V gene data show CDR1 as SGHVS and CDR2 as FQNEAQ. The CDR3 extends over 19 amino acids. The CDR3 loop is CASSLARTSGRPSYKEQFF. CDR3 in DNA: TGTGCCAGCAGCTTAGCGCGGACTAGCGGGAGGCCCTCCTACAAGGAGCAGTTCTTC.

This clonotype was recorded only once. The chain combines TRBV5-6 with TRBJ2-1, with 9 nucleotides matching TRBD2. The CDR3 sequence is 16 residues long. The germline V gene has CDR1 SGHDT and CDR2 YYEEEE. After removal of 7 bases from V and 0 bases from J, the junction contained 8 bases not matched to a gene. Here the CDR3 DNA reads TGTGCCAGCCTCGAAGCGGGGGGCAGCTCCTACAATGAGCAGTTCTTC. It specifies CASLEAGGSSYNEQFF.

CDR3 protein: CASSLETGPPYNEQFF. The CDR3 DNA reads TGTGCCAGCAGTTTAGAGACAGGCCCCCCTTACAATGAGCAGTTCTTC. The chain employs TRBV12-3 or TRBV12-4 and TRBJ2-1; D is perhaps TRBD1 (6 bases). The CDR3 is made up of 16 amino acids. V lost 1 base and J 4 bases, leaving 14 bases between the germline ends.

The rearrangement uses TRBV20-1 and TRBJ1-6, with TRBD1 identical over 10 bases. Germline CDR1 is DFQATT and CDR2 is SNEGSKA (reference sequence). The CDR3 runs to 14 residues. The V segment lost 6 bases and the J segment 10 bases; nucleotides outside the gene matches: 9. The chain's CDR3 is CSATKGQGGSPLHF. The CDR3 coding sequence is TGCAGTGCCACAAAAGGACAGGGGGGATCACCCCTCCACTTT.

The chain joins TRBV20-1 to TRBJ2-1; TRBD2 agrees at 10 bases. The CDR3 has 14 residues. CDR1 is DFQATT, CDR2 SNEGSKA, per germline (reference sequence). Trimming cost V 3 bases and J 9 bases; bases outside gene matches: 8. The CDR3 coding sequence is TGCAGTGCTAGTTTGGCTAGCGGGAGAGGTGAGCAGTTCTTC. The encoded protein is CSASLASGRGEQFF.

This rearrangement joins TRBV20-1 to TRBJ2-5; no reliable D call. This CDR3 spans 15 amino acids. Germline assignment: CDR1 DFQATT and CDR2 SNEGSKA (reference sequence). V lost 0 bases to trimming and J lost 6 bases, with 17 bases between them. CDR3 amino acids: CSARDSTYREQTQYF. CDR3 in DNA: TGCAGTGCTAGAGACTCTACCTACCGTGAGCAGACCCAGTACTTC.

This clonotype was picked up a small number of times. This rearrangement joins TRBV7-2 to TRBJ2-1, with no clear D. V was trimmed by 5 bases and J by 9 bases, leaving 11 bases between them. Germline CDR1 and CDR2: SGHTA and FQGNSA. The CDR3 has 12 amino acids. CDR3 in amino acids: CASSEWGTEQFF. The CDR3, as DNA: TGTGCCAGCAGCGAATGGGGTACTGAGCAGTTCTTC.

About this clonotype: At one boundary the junction diverges from the germline segment, which might be a read error. This rearrangement joins TRBV28 to TRBJ2-2; 8 bases agree with TRBD1. There are 16 residues in the CDR3. CDR1 and CDR2 from the germline V gene are MDHEN and SYDVKM. CDR3 amino acids: CASRGLGLIDTGELFF. For the CDR3, the DNA is TGCGCCAGCAGGGGGCTAGGCCTGATTGACACCGGGGAGCTGTTTTTT.

The rearrangement joins TRBV7-9 to TRBJ2-1, with 7 bases matching TRBD2. Trimming at V came to 2 bases and at J to 10 bases, leaving 11 bases not matched to a gene. The germline V gene has CDR1 SEHNR and CDR2 FQNEAQ (reference sequence). CDR3 length: 15 residues. CDR3 protein: CASSLMGRGSGEQFF. The DNA for the CDR3 is TGTGCCAGCAGCTTAATGGGGAGGGGCAGCGGGGAGCAGTTCTTC.

This chain links TRBV2 with TRBJ1-2, with D possibly TRBD1 on 6 matching bases. The V and J ends lost 3 bases and 6 bases respectively, with 17 bases between them. CDR3 size: 15 residues. Germline CDR1 SNHLY, CDR2 FYNNEI. In DNA, the CDR3 is TGTGCCAGCAGTGAGACCCATGCGGGGGGGCATGGCTACACCTTC. It specifies CASSETHAGGHGYTF.

The J gene is TRBJ2-7, the V gene TRBV3-1; maybe TRBD2 (6 bases). The V gene's germline CDR1 is LGHDT and CDR2 YNNKEL (reference sequence). The ends were cut back, 1 base at V and 2 bases at J, with 12 bases in the middle. This CDR3 comprises 15 residues. The CDR3 DNA reads TGTGCCAGCAGCCAAGCCGGCGGGAAAACCTACGAGCAGTACTTC. Its protein product is CASSQAGGKTYEQYF.

The rearrangement links TRBV11-3 to TRBJ2-1; 8 positions agree with TRBD2. V lost 2 bases, J lost 6 bases, and 3 bases stayed unmatched. This CDR3 comprises 14 residues. CDR1 is SGHNT, CDR2 YENEEA, per germline. The CDR3 nucleotides are TGTGCCAGCAGCTTAAGCGGGAGACGCAATGAGCAGTTCTTC. Translation gives CASSLSGRRNEQFF.

This clonotype was recorded a few times. J is TRBJ2-7 and V is TRBV18; TRBD1 aligns across 10 bases. The CDR3 is 15 amino acids. CDR1 is KGHSH, CDR2 LQKENI, per germline. After removal of 0 bases from V and 4 bases from J, the junction contained 3 bases not matched to a gene. CDR3 in amino acids: CASSPPVDRGYEQYF. The CDR3, as DNA: TGTGCCAGCTCACCACCTGTGGACAGGGGGTACGAGCAGTACTTC.

In this sample, this clonotype turned up many times. This chain uses TRBV29-1 with TRBJ2-7, with 10 bases lining up with TRBD1. The V segment lost 5 bases and the J segment 5 bases; nucleotides outside the gene matches: 6. This CDR3 is 13 amino acids long. The germline V gene has CDR1 SQVTM and CDR2 ANQGSEA. CDR3 DNA: TGCAGCGTTAAGGGGACAGGGGACCACGAGCAGTACTTC. Its translation: CSVKGTGDHEQYF.

The rearrangement links TRBV13 to TRBJ2-1; 7 bases fit TRBD2. Trimming took 5 bases from V and 6 from J; bases not matched to a gene: 19. The germline gives CDR1 PRHDT, CDR2 FYEKMQ (reference sequence). The CDR3 runs to 18 residues. CDR3 in DNA: TGTGCCAGCAGCCCCCGCCGAGGACTAGTGGCTTATGCCAATGAGCAGTTCTTC. The encoded protein is CASSPRRGLVAYANEQFF. The full variable domain, completed using reference TRBV13 and TRBJ2-1, is AAGVIQSPRHLIKEKRETATLKCYPIPRHDTVYWYQQGPGQDPQFLISFYEKMQSDKGSIPDRFSAQQFSDYHSELNMSSLELGDSALYFCASSPRRGLVAYANEQFFGPGTRLTVL.

The rearrangement uses TRBV7-6 and TRBJ1-1; 8 bases are a match to TRBD1. The CDR3 spans 16 residues. From germline, CDR1 is SGHVS and CDR2 FNYEAQ. Losses at the gene ends were 4 bases for V and 0 bases for J; bases not matched to a gene: 7. The CDR3 sequence is CASSSGQGGLNTEAFF. CDR3 bases: TGTGCCAGCAGCTCAGGACAGGGAGGGCTGAACACTGAAGCTTTCTTT.

The genes are TRBV28 and TRBJ2-7, with 8 bases identical to TRBD1. The junction had 8 bases not matched to a gene; V was cut back by 8 bases and J by 2 bases. Germline V gene lookup returns CDR1 MDHEN and CDR2 SYDVKM. The CDR3 is 14 residues long. CDR3: CASQGQGAPYEQYF. CDR3 nucleotide sequence: TGTGCCAGCCAGGGGCAGGGGGCTCCCTACGAGCAGTACTTC. Looking up the rest from reference TRBV28 and TRBJ2-7 gives the full variable domain: DVKVTQSSRYLVKRTGEKVFLECVQDMDHENMFWYRQDPGLGLRLIYFSYDVKMKEKGDIPEGYSVSREKKERFSLILESASTNQTSMYLCASQGQGAPYEQYFGPGTRLTVT.

This clonotype was found a few times. The J gene is TRBJ2-5, the V gene TRBV7-9; D remains ambiguous. Germline V gene lookup returns CDR1 SEHNR and CDR2 FQNEAQ (reference sequence). V lost 8 bases and J lost 0, with 10 bases in between. This CDR3 has 13 amino acids. The CDR3 coding sequence is TGTGCCAGCTCACCACCGTACCAAGAGACCCAGTACTTC. Residues: CASSPPYQETQYF.

The chain combines TRBV4-2 with TRBJ2-7; 9 bases are a match to TRBD1. The J call is uncertain, as TRBJ2-5 better fits the DNA end. CDR1 is LGHNA, CDR2 YNFKEQ, per germline. The CDR3 sequence is 16 residues long. CDR3 bases: TGTGCCAGCGCAAGGTTGGGACAGGGTCGACAAGAGACCCAGTACTTC. Translating it yields CASARLGQGRQETQYF.

This clonotype was recorded a few times. V is TRBV27 and J is TRBJ2-7; tentatively, D is TRBD1 or TRBD2 (5 bases each). From germline, CDR1 is MNHEY and CDR2 SMNVEV (reference sequence). The length of the CDR3 is 14 residues. Trimming stripped 0 bases from V and 4 bases from J, with 10 bases between. The CDR3 DNA is TGTGCCAGCAGTTTATCGGGGGTGTGGTACGAGCAGTACTTC. Translating gives CASSLSGVWYEQYF.

The J gene is TRBJ2-6, the V gene TRBV7-9, with D uncertain. V dropped 8 bases and J dropped 0 bases, with 8 bases sitting between them. In germline, CDR1 is SEHNR, CDR2 FQNEAQ (reference sequence). The CDR3 extends over 14 amino acids. The DNA for the CDR3 is TGTGCCAGCCGTGCTAACTCTGGGGCCAACGTCCTGACTTTC. This gives the protein CASRANSGANVLTF.

This clonotype was seen more than once but under ten times. The genes are TRBV29-1 and TRBJ2-1; 14 positions agree with TRBD2. Germline CDR1 reads SQVTM; CDR2 reads ANQGSEA. This CDR3 comprises 16 residues. Unmatched junction bases numbered 7, after V lost 5 bases and J lost 4 bases. CDR3: CSVPRGLAGAYNEQFF. The DNA for the CDR3 is TGCAGCGTTCCACGGGGACTAGCGGGAGCGTACAATGAGCAGTTCTTC.

In its sample, this clonotype was seen a few times. The J gene is TRBJ2-7, the V gene TRBV18, with 7 bases identical to TRBD1. With 3 bases clipped from V and 0 bases from J, the junction kept 11 bases outside the gene matches. Germline CDR1 reads KGHSH; CDR2 reads LQKENI. The CDR3 runs 17 residues. In nucleotides, the CDR3 is TGTGCCAGCTCACCTCGAGGCCAGGGGGAGAGCTCCTACGAGCAGTACTTC. Its translation is CASSPRGQGESSYEQYF.

The chain couples TRBV9 to TRBJ2-5; D is undetermined. Per germline, CDR1 SGDLS and CDR2 YYNGEE. CDR3 length: 17 residues. Trimming left V 4 bases short and J 5 bases short, with 24 bases between. The DNA of the CDR3 is TGTGCCAGCAGCCTTAGAGGTAGGGATCCAAGATGGGAGACCCAGTACTTC. The encoded protein is CASSLRGRDPRWETQYF.

The chain carries TRBV11-1 and TRBJ2-1, with 9 positions matching TRBD2. V gave up 3 bases and J gave up 10 bases; unmatched junction bases: 7. The CDR3 is 14 residues long. Germline CDR1 and CDR2: SGHAT and FQDESV (reference sequence). The CDR3 DNA reads as TGTGCCAGCAGCTTCGGGACTAGCATTCGGGAGCAGTTCTTC. Its protein product is CASSFGTSIREQFF.

Only a few counts were recorded for this clonotype. Given a much more abundant clone one base away, this may be a read error. The V gene is TRBV29-1, the J gene TRBJ2-3; D tentatively reads TRBD1 or TRBD2 (7 bases each). V gave up 0 bases and J gave up 6 bases, with 16 bases separating them. This CDR3 contains 15 residues. Germline V gene data show CDR1 as SQVTM and CDR2 as ANQGSEA. The CDR3, as DNA: TGCAGCGTTGAAGATGGGCGACAGGGAGGGGATACGCAGTATTTT. It encodes CSVEDGRQGGDTQYF.

In regard to this clonotype: Given a much more abundant clone one base away, this may be a read error. J is TRBJ2-3 and V is TRBV6-5; the D gene could be TRBD1 or TRBD2 (6 bases each). Per the germline V gene, CDR1 is MNHEY and CDR2 is SVGAGI. This CDR3 comprises 15 residues. V shed 6 bases and J shed 2 bases, with 15 bases lying between them. CDR3 sequence reads: CASRTNGGPTDTQYF. For the CDR3, the DNA is TGTGCCAGCAGGACTAACGGGGGCCCCACAGATACGCAGTATTTT.

This clonotype appeared once. The chain recombines TRBV27 with TRBJ2-5, with 8 bases matching TRBD2. The CDR3 totals 15 residues. CDR1 and CDR2 (germline): MNHEY, SMNVEV (reference sequence). Germline trimming cut 4 bases from V and 1 base from J; bases unmatched to any gene: 5. As DNA, the CDR3 is TGTGCCAGCAGTTCTGATAGCGGGATCCAAGAGACCCAGTACTTC. This encodes CASSSDSGIQETQYF.

The chain couples TRBV7-9 to TRBJ2-1; no clear D gene. V was cut by 3 bases and J by 0 bases, with 9 bases left in between. Looked up from germline, CDR1 is SEHNR and CDR2 is FQNEAQ (reference sequence). The CDR3 is 15 amino acids. CDR3 bases: TGTGCCAGCAGCTTTGAGGTTAGCTCCTACAATGAGCAGTTCTTC. It translates to CASSFEVSSYNEQFF.

This clonotype has a handful of counts. The J gene is TRBJ2-5, the V gene TRBV25-1; no clear D. CDR1 and CDR2 from the germline V gene are MGHDK and SYGVNS. V lost 4 bases and J lost 2, with 8 bases in between. The CDR3 consists of 13 residues. CDR3 sequence: CASSAVGQETQYF. CDR3 DNA sequence: TGTGCCAGCAGTGCTGTGGGGCAAGAGACCCAGTACTTC.

This clonotype has more than one count but fewer than ten. The chain uses TRBV29-1 and TRBJ2-5, with 7 nucleotides matching TRBD2. V lost 4 bases to trimming and J lost 1 base; unmatched junction nucleotides: 6. CDR1 and CDR2 from the germline V gene are SQVTM and ANQGSEA. The CDR3 runs to 14 residues. CDR3 residues: CSVARIAGQETQYF. The CDR3 DNA reads as TGCAGCGTTGCCCGAATAGCGGGCCAAGAGACCCAGTACTTC.

This clonotype came up a few times. This rearrangement joins TRBV6-2 or TRBV6-3 to TRBJ1-2; D not certain. Germline CDR1 is MNHEY and CDR2 is SVGEGT. Trimming shortened V by 6 bases and J by 1 base, and 9 bases separated the two germline ends. The CDR3 sequence is 13 residues long. CDR3 DNA: TGTGCCAGCAGCAACTCTGTTAACTATGGCTACACCTTC. Translated: CASSNSVNYGYTF.